This T cell receptor beta chain is from a study of blood T cells in healthy people across ages. The authors ran a second PCR of about 6 to 11 cycles using a sample-barcoded 5' primer and a J-beta primer mix. TCRdb used MiXCR to reprocess the 5' RACE reads, holding one entry per CDR3 protein. Found here are around 1,100,000 distinct CDR3 sequences, roughly two fifths of them singletons; the top ten hold about an eighth. Around 10 milliliters of peripheral blood were drawn from each donor. The V segment lost 4 bases and the J segment 4 bases; nucleotides outside the gene matches: 25. The CDR3 loop spans 21 amino acids. Germline lookup yields CDR1 SGHDT and CDR2 YYEEEE.

This chain uses TRBV5-6 with TRBJ2-3; 9 bases are shared with TRBD1. The source of this sequence is a man between 18 and 29 years old in good health. The sample comprised blood. In DNA, the CDR3 is TGTGCCAGCAGCCACCCTGTTCCTGTCCCGGGACAGGGTTATATCGCAGATACGCAGTATTTT. This sequence encodes CASSHPVPVPGQGYIADTQYF.